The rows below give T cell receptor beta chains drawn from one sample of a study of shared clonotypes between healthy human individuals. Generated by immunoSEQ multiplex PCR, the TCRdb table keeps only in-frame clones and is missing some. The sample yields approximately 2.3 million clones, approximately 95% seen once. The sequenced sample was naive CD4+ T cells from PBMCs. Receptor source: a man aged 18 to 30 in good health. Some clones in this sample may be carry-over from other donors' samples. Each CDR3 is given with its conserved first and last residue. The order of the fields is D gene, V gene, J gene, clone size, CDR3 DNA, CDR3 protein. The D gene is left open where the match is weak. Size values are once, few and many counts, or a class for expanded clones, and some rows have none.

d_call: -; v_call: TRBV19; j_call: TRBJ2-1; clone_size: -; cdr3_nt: TGTGCCAGTAGTATAGTCGATGAGCAGTTCTTC; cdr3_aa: CASSIVDEQFF
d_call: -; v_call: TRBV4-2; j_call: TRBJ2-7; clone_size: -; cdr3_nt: TGTGCCAGCAGCCAAGACTTACCGACGGTCGTGGGGGGCTACGAGCAGTACTTC; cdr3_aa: CASSQDLPTVVGGYEQYF
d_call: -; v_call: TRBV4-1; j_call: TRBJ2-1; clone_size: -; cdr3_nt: TGCGCCAGCAGCCAAGGGATGGGCGGCTCCTACAATGAGCAGTTCTTC; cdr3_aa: CASSQGMGGSYNEQFF
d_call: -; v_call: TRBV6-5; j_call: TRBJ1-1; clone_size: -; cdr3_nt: TGTGCCAGCAGTTACTCTTCCCGACCCAACACTGAAGCTTTCTTT; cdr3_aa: CASSYSSRPNTEAFF
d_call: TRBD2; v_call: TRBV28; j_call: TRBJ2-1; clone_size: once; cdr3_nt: TGTGCCAGCAGTTTATCTGGGGGGAGGGCAGGAAATGAGCAGTTCTTC; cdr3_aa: CASSLSGGRAGNEQFF
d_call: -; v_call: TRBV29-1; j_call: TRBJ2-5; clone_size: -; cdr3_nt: TGCAGCGTTGGCACGCCCCAGGAGACCCAGTACTTC; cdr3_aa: CSVGTPQETQYF
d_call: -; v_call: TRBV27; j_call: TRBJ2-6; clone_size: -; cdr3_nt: TGTGCCAGCAGTACATCTTATCCCTTGACCGGGGCCAACGTCCTGACTTTC; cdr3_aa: CASSTSYPLTGANVLTF
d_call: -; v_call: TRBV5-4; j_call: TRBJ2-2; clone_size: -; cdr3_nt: TGTGCCAGCAGTTCCTCCGGGACCCTGGGGCGCACCGGGGAGCTGTTTTTT; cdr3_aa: CASSSSGTLGRTGELFF
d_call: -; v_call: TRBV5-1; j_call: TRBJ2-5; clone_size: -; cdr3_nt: TGCGCCAGCAGCCCCCGGCTTCAAGCCCTTCAAGAGACCCAGTACTTC; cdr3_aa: CASSPRLQALQETQYF
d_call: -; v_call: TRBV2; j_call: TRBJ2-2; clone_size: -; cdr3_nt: TGTGCCAGCAAAGAGAGTCCGGAGAAGAACACCGGGGAGCTGTTTTTT; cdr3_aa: CASKESPEKNTGELFF
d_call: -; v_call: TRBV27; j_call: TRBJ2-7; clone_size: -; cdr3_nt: TGTGCCAGCAGTTTATCGGGACACTCCTACGAGCAGTACTTC; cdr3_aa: CASSLSGHSYEQYF
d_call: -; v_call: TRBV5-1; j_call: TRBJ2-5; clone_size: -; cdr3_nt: TGCGCCAGCAGCTTTGACGGGACGAAGGAGGAGACCCAGTACTTC; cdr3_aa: CASSFDGTKEETQYF
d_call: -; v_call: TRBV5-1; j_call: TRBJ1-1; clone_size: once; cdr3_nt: TGCGCCAGCAGCTTGAAAAGTAAGGACACTGAAGCTTTCTTT; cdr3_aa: CASSLKSKDTEAFF
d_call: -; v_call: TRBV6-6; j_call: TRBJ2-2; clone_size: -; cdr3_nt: TGTGCCAGCAGCAACCGACACGACACCGGGGAGCTGTTTTTT; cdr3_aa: CASSNRHDTGELFF
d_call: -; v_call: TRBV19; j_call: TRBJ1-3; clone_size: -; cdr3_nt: TGTGCCAGATTAACAGGTATTGGAAACACCATATATTTT; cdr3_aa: CARLTGIGNTIYF
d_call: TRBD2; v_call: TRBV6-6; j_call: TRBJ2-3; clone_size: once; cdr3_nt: TGTGCCAGCAGTTACACGACTAGCGCTGGGAGCTCTACGCAGTATTTT; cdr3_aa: CASSYTTSAGSSTQYF
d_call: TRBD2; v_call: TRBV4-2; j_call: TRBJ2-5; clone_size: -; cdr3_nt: TGTGCCAGCAGCCAAAGGGCCTCCGGGACTAGCGGGACAGGGTTCCAAGAGACCCAGTACTTC; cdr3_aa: CASSQRASGTSGTGFQETQYF
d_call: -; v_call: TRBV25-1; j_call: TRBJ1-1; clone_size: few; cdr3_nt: TGTGCCAGCAGTGACAACACTGAAGCTTTCTTT; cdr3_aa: CASSDNTEAFF
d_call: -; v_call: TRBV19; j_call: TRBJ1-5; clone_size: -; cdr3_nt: TGTGCCAGTGCAGGGGTTTTTGATCAGCCCCAGCATTTT; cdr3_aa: CASAGVFDQPQHF
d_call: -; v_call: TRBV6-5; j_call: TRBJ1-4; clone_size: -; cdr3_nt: TGTGCCAGCAGTCAAGTCGTGACGGGCTCAGAAAAACTGTTTTTT; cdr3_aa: CASSQVVTGSEKLFF
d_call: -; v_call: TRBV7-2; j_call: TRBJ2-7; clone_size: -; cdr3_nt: TGTGCCAGCAGCTTAGAGTCCTCGGGTCGCTACGAGCAGTACTTC; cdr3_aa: CASSLESSGRYEQYF
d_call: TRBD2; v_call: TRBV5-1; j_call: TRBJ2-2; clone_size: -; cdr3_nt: TGCGCCAGCAGCGTCCCGGGACTAGCGGGAAACACCGGGGAGCTGTTTTTT; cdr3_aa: CASSVPGLAGNTGELFF
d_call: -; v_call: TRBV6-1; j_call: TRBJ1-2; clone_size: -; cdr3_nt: TGTGCCACCTGGGGGGACGGATATGGCTACACCTTC; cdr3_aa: CATWGDGYGYTF
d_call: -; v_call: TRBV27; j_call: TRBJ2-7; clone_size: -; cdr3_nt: TGTGCCAGCAGTCCCCGATCCACCAACGAGCAGTACTTC; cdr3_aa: CASSPRSTNEQYF
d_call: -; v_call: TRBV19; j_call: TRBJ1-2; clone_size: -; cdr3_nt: TGTGCCAGTATCCCCAGGACCGACTCCTATGGCTACACCTTC; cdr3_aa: CASIPRTDSYGYTF
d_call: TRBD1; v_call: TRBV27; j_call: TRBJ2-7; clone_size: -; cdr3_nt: TGTGCCAGCAGTTCCAGGGGGTCAGGCAACTACGAGCAGTACTTC; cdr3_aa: CASSSRGSGNYEQYF
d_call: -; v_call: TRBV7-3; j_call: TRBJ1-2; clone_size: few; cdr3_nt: TGTGCCAGCAGCTCTGGGGTAGGGTATGGCTACACCTTC; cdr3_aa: CASSSGVGYGYTF
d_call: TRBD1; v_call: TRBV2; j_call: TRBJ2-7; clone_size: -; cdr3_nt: TGTGCCAGCCAAAGAGAAACCGGGACAGGGGTAGTGTACGAGCAGTACTTC; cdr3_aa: CASQRETGTGVVYEQYF
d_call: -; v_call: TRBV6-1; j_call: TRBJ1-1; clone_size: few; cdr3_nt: TGTGCCAGCAGTCCGCCGAGTCTTAACACTGAAGCTTTCTTT; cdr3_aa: CASSPPSLNTEAFF
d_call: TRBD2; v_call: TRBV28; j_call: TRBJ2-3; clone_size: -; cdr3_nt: TGTGCCAGCAGTTTGAACCCCCGAAGTAGCGGGAGCACAGATACGCAGTATTTT; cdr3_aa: CASSLNPRSSGSTDTQYF
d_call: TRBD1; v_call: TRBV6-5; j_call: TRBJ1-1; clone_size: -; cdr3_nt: TGTGCCAGCAGGGGACAGGGGTGGACTGAAGCTTTCTTT; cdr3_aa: CASRGQGWTEAFF
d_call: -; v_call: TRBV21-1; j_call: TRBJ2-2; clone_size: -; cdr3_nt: TGTGCCAGCAGCCCACGACAGGGGTTACACAAGGCCGGGGAGCTGTTTTTT; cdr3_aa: CASSPRQGLHKAGELFF
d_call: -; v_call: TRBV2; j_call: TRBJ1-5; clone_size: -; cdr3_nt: TGTGCCAGCAGTGAAAGTATGGGCGGCAATCAGCCCCAGCATTTT; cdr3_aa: CASSESMGGNQPQHF
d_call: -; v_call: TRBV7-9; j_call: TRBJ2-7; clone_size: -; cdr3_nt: TGTGCCAGCCTAAAAACCGGGACCGCTTACGAGCAGTACTTC; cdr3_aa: CASLKTGTAYEQYF
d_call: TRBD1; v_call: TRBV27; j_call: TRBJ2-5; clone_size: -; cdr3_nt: TGTGCCAGCAGAGGGGACAGGGAGTACCAAGAGACCCAGTACTTC; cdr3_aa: CASRGDREYQETQYF
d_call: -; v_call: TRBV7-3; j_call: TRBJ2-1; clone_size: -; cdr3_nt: TGTGCCAGCAGCCCAACGGGTAGCGGAACAGTGCAGTTCTTC; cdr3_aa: CASSPTGSGTVQFF
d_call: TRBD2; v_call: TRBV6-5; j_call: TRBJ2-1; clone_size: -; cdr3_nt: TGTGCCAGCAGGAAACTAGCGGGGGCCCCCAATGAGCAGTTCTTC; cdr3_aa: CASRKLAGAPNEQFF
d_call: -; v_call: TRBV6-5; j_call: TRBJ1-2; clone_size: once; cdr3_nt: TGTGCCAGCAGTTACAGACAGAACTATGGCTACACCTTC; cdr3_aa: CASSYRQNYGYTF
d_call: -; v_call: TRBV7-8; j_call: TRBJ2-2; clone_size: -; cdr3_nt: TGTGCCAGCAGCTTAACCAGCCAATCCGGGGAGCTGTTTTTT; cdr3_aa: CASSLTSQSGELFF
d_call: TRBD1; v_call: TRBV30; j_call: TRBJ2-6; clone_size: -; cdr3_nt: TGTGCCCGGGACAGGAGAATCTCTGGGGCCAACGTCCTGACTTTC; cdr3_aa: CARDRRISGANVLTF
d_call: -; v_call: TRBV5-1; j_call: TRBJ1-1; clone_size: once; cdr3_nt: TGCGCCAGCAGCTTCTTCAGGGAGAACACTGAAGCTTTCTTT; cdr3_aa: CASSFFRENTEAFF
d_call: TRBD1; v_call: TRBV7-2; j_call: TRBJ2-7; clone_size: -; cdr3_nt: TGTGCCAGCAGCCCCCGGGGGACAGGCCCCTACGAGCAGTACTTC; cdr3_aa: CASSPRGTGPYEQYF
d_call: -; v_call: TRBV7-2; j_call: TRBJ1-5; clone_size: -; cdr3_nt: TGTGCCAGCAGTTCCCCGGTCGCGAATAGCAATCAGCCCCAGCATTTT; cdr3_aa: CASSSPVANSNQPQHF
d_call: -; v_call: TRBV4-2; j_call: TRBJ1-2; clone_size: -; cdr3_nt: TGTGCCAGCAGCCAAGATCGGGGTCGGGTTGCCTATGGCTACACCTTC; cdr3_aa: CASSQDRGRVAYGYTF
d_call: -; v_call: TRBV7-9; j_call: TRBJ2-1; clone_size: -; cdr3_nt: TGTGCCACCGTCACGGGGGAGCGCATAAACAATGAGCAGTTCTTC; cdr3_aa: CATVTGERINNEQFF
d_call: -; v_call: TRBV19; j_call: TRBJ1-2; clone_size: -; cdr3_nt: TGTGCCAGTAGTACCAATGGGGGCCCTAACTATGGCTACACCTTC; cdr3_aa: CASSTNGGPNYGYTF
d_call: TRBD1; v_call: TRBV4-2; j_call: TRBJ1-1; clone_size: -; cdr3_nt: TGTGCCAGCAGCCGAGCCATCCGGGACAGGGGGCCTGGCACTGAAGCTTTCTTT; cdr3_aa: CASSRAIRDRGPGTEAFF
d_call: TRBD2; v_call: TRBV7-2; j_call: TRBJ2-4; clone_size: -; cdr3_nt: TGTGCCAGCAGCTTGGGGAGGGGATTCAACATTCAGTACTTC; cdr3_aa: CASSLGRGFNIQYF
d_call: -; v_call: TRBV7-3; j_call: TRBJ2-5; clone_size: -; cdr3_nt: TGTGCCAGCAGCTTAAAATCTGGGGGCCGATGGGAGACCCAGTACTTC; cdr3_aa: CASSLKSGGRWETQYF
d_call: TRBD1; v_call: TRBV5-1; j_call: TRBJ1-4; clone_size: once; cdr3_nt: TGCGCCAGCAGCGAGGGGACAGGGGTGAATGAAAAACTGTTTTTT; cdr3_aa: CASSEGTGVNEKLFF
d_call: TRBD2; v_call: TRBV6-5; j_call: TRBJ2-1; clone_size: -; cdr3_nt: TGTGCCAGCACCCTCTCAGCGGGACCAGGCAATGAGCAGTTCTTC; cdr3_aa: CASTLSAGPGNEQFF
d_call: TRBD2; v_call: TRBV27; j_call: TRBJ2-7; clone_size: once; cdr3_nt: TGTGCCAGCAGTCCCCTAGCCCTACAGCTAGCGGAGGGCTCCTACGAGCAGTACTTC; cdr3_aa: CASSPLALQLAEGSYEQYF
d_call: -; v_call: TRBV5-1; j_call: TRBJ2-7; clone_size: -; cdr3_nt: TGCGCCAGCAGCTTGGCCCCAGGGGACTCCTACGAGCAGTACTTC; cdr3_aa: CASSLAPGDSYEQYF
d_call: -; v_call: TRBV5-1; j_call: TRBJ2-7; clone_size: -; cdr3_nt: TGCGCCAGCAGCTTCCGGGCTCTTCCCTACGAGCAGTACTTC; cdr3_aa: CASSFRALPYEQYF
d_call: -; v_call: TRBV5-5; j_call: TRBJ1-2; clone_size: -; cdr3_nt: TGTGCCAGCAGCTTAGTGGGGGACAACTATGGCTACACCTTC; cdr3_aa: CASSLVGDNYGYTF